These 8 T cell receptor beta chains were all obtained from the same sample, sequenced in a study of T cell repertoires in cytomegalovirus infection. TCRdb reanalysed the reads using MiXCR and keeps one entry per CDR3 protein. The sample lists approximately 110,000 distinct CDR3 sequences; roughly a third were seen once. Their cognate antigens are unknown. The sample was CD8+ T cells from cultured PBMCs, taken from culture after CMV antigen stimulation. The receptors were gathered from a human donor in good health (CMV status not recorded). Some clones in this sample may be carry-over from other donors' samples.

The sample holds a few counts of this clonotype. This sequence joins TRBV7-6 and TRBJ2-2; TRBD1 aligns across 7 bases. CDR1 and CDR2 (germline): SGHVS, FNYEAQ. V dropped 0 bases and J dropped 1; count of bases not matched to a gene: 2. The CDR3 length is 16 residues. The CDR3 sequence: CASSLAGTENTGELFF. In DNA, the CDR3 is TGTGCCAGCAGCTTAGCCGGGACAGAGAACACCGGGGAGCTGTTTTTT.

This clonotype came up a few times. This rearrangement joins TRBV28 to TRBJ2-7; TRBD1 agrees at 8 bases. Germline V gene data show CDR1 as MDHEN and CDR2 as SYDVKM. This CDR3 contains 14 residues. The V and J ends lost 6 bases and 1 base, in that order; junction bases with no gene match: 5. The CDR3 loop is CASSRRTGSYEQYF. CDR3 sequence (DNA): TGTGCCAGCAGCCGCCGGACAGGGTCCTACGAGCAGTACTTC.

Ten or more counts support this clonotype. V usage is TRBV7-9 and J usage is TRBJ1-2; no clear D. CDR3 size: 12 residues. The V gene lost 3 bases and the J gene lost 8 bases, with 10 bases spanning the gap. Germline CDR1 and CDR2: SEHNR and FQNEAQ (reference sequence). The CDR3 sequence: CASSFENRGYTF. CDR3 in DNA: TGTGCCAGCAGCTTTGAAAATCGGGGCTACACCTTC.

This rearrangement joins TRBV27 to TRBJ1-5; D is perhaps TRBD1 (6 bases). The CDR3 loop spans 17 amino acids. The germline V and J ends were trimmed by 8 bases and 8 bases, with 28 bases remaining between them. Germline loops: CDR1 MNHEY, CDR2 SMNVEV (reference sequence). The DNA for the CDR3 is TGTGCCAGCTCTCCCTGGGACAAGGGACTCCTTTTGGAGCCCCAGCATTTT. Translating it yields CASSPWDKGLLLEPQHF.

With respect to this clonotype: One end of the junction fails to match germline, which may point to a read error. The chain recombines TRBV2 with TRBJ1-1; TRBD1 aligns across 9 bases. This CDR3 has 17 residues. Germline V gives CDR1 SNHLY, CDR2 FYNNEI. CDR3 amino acids: CASSVNPGQGMNSEAFF. Here the CDR3 DNA reads TGTGCCAGCAGTGTAAACCCGGGACAGGGTATGAACTCTGAAGCTTTCTTT.

In its sample, this clonotype was seen a few times. This sequence joins TRBV27 and TRBJ1-2; no clear D gene. This CDR3 has 13 amino acids. The V gene lost 6 bases and the J gene lost 0 bases, with 8 bases spanning the gap. Germline-derived CDR1 and CDR2 are MNHEY and SMNVEV (reference sequence). As DNA, the CDR3 is TGTGCCAGCAGCTACGGTCCTAACTATGGCTACACCTTC. Translation: CASSYGPNYGYTF.

This clonotype was seen a handful of times. The gene calls are TRBV7-6 and TRBJ2-1; D may be TRBD1 or TRBD2 (6 bases each). Germline V gene lookup returns CDR1 SGHVS and CDR2 FNYEAQ. The CDR3 has 15 residues. V was clipped by 1 base and J by 4 bases, with 11 bases between them. The CDR3 here is CASSLGGAYYNEQFF. CDR3 nucleotide sequence: TGTGCCAGCAGCTTAGGGGGGGCTTATTACAATGAGCAGTTCTTC.

This clonotype was recorded at least ten times. This chain uses TRBV7-8 with TRBJ1-1, with a tentative D call TRBD1 (5 bases). CDR3 length: 15 residues. Germline-derived CDR1 and CDR2 are SGHVS and FQNEAQ. Trimming left V 2 bases short and J 4 bases short, with 14 bases between. CDR3 protein: CASSLFSGDSTEAFF. The CDR3, as DNA: TGTGCCAGCAGCTTATTCTCTGGTGACAGCACTGAAGCTTTCTTT.